The 25 T cell receptor beta chains below come from one sample, sequenced in a study of shared clonotypes between healthy human individuals. Using immunoSEQ multiplex PCR, the repertoire was profiled, and TCRdb retains in-frame clones only, with some absent. Of about 1.1 million clones in the sample, around 78% are singletons; the top ten hold 0.4% to 0.55%. Sequencing was carried out using memory CD4+ T cells from PBMCs. The subset was: CD45RA-negative fraction. Receptors originate from a man aged 18 to 30 in good health. Some clones in this sample may be carry-over from other donors' samples.

The chain employs TRBV20-1 and TRBJ2-1; D is undetermined. Trimming took off 1 base at V and 8 bases at J, with 6 bases between the two ends. The CDR3 length is 11 residues. Germline V gene sequence: CDR1 DFQATT, CDR2 SNEGSKA (reference sequence). As DNA, the CDR3 is TGCAGTGCTAGAGTGCTCTATGAGCAGTTCTTC. Encoded protein: CSARVLYEQFF.

This clone was observed a handful of times. The chain uses TRBV5-6 and TRBJ1-1; TRBD1 might be the D (5 bases). Germline lookup yields CDR1 SGHDT and CDR2 YYEEEE. The CDR3 covers 14 residues. V was shortened by 1 base and J by 3 bases, with 10 bases between the two germline ends. The CDR3 spells CASSLSGADTEAFF. The CDR3 DNA is TGTGCCAGCAGCTTGAGCGGGGCAGACACTGAAGCTTTCTTT.

This rearrangement joins TRBV28 to TRBJ1-4; 10 nucleotides align to TRBD1. Germline values: CDR1 MDHEN, CDR2 SYDVKM. V dropped 6 bases and J dropped 3; count of bases not matched to a gene: 4. The CDR3 extends over 15 amino acids. As DNA, the CDR3 is TGTGCCAGCAGGCCTGGGACAGGGGCTAATGAAAAACTGTTTTTT. This gives the protein CASRPGTGANEKLFF. The complete variable domain, with remaining parts taken from reference TRBV28 and TRBJ1-4, reads DVKVTQSSRYLVKRTGEKVFLECVQDMDHENMFWYRQDPGLGLRLIYFSYDVKMKEKGDIPEGYSVSREKKERFSLILESASTNQTSMYLCASRPGTGANEKLFFGSGTQLSVL.

J is TRBJ2-2 and V is TRBV6-1, with no clear D. V was cut by 3 bases and J by 4 bases, with 9 bases left in between. Germline CDR1 and CDR2: MNHNS and SASEGT. The CDR3 contains 14 residues. In DNA, the CDR3 is TGTGCCAGCAGTGAGTTATGGCTCACCGGGGAGCTGTTTTTT. Protein: CASSELWLTGELFF.

The rearrangement joins TRBV28 to TRBJ1-1, with D uncertain. Germline V gene sequence: CDR1 MDHEN, CDR2 SYDVKM. Trimming removed 1 base from V and 1 base from J, with 7 bases in between. The CDR3 runs to 14 residues. The CDR3 loop reads CASSLSRPNTEAFF. For the CDR3, the DNA is TGTGCCAGCAGTTTATCTAGACCGAACACTGAAGCTTTCTTT.

J is TRBJ2-1 and V is TRBV9, with D perhaps matching TRBD2 (6 bases). This CDR3 is built from 16 residues. Trimming stripped 0 bases from V and 7 bases from J, with 17 bases between. The germline V gene has CDR1 SGDLS and CDR2 YYNGEE. This chain's CDR3 is CASSVAISREQNEQFF. The CDR3 DNA sequence: TGTGCCAGCAGCGTAGCTATCTCTCGGGAGCAGAATGAGCAGTTCTTC.

The chain's CDR3 is CASRDPGRSYEQYF. The CDR3 nucleotides read TGTGCCAGCAGAGACCCCGGGCGCTCCTACGAGCAGTACTTC. This chain links TRBV6-5 with TRBJ2-7; D not resolved. CDR1 and CDR2 from the germline V gene are MNHEY and SVGAGI. The length of the CDR3 is 14 residues. V was clipped by 6 bases and J by 0 bases, with 12 bases between them.

The genes are TRBV11-2 and TRBJ2-3, with a weak D call TRBD2 (5 bases). This CDR3 spans 14 amino acids. Germline lookup yields CDR1 SGHAT and CDR2 FQNNGV. V lost 3 bases to trimming and J lost 6 bases, with 13 bases between them. CDR3 protein: CASSFNLAVDTQYF. The CDR3 nucleotides are TGTGCCAGCAGCTTTAACCTAGCCGTGGATACGCAGTATTTT.

The J gene is TRBJ1-5, the V gene TRBV6-6, with TRBD1 as a possible D gene (6 bases). CDR1 and CDR2 from the germline V gene are MNHNY and SVGAGI (reference sequence). The CDR3 has 15 residues. Trimming stripped 0 bases from V and 3 bases from J, with 9 bases between. CDR3 sequence reads: CASSYSDSPNQPQHF. The DNA of the CDR3 is TGTGCCAGCAGTTACTCGGACAGCCCCAATCAGCCCCAGCATTTT.

Details on this clone: Other DNA sequences in the same sample also yield this CDR3. The rearrangement joins TRBV7-2 to TRBJ2-7; D is ambiguous. The CDR3 length is 15 residues. V dropped 5 bases and J dropped 0 bases, with 14 bases sitting between them. Germline V gene sequence: CDR1 SGHTA, CDR2 FQGNSA. The CDR3 DNA is TGTGCCAGCAGCGTTAGAGGTTTCAGCTCCTACGAGCAGTACTTC. Encoded protein: CASSVRGFSSYEQYF.

CDR3 amino acids: CASSPRGGNTGELFF. The CDR3 DNA reads TGCGCCAGCAGCCCTAGGGGAGGAAACACCGGGGAGCTGTTTTTT. V is TRBV5-1 and J is TRBJ2-2, with D perhaps matching TRBD2 (6 bases). CDR1 SGHRS and CDR2 YFSETQ come from the germline V gene. Trimming left V 4 bases short and J 2 bases short, with 12 bases between. The CDR3 totals 15 residues.

Points on this clone: Other nucleotide sequences from this sample produce the same CDR3. The chain joins TRBV5-6 to TRBJ2-3; a possible D gene is TRBD1 (5 bases). Germline-derived CDR1 and CDR2 are SGHDT and YYEEEE. V was trimmed by 1 base and J by 3 bases, leaving 6 bases between them. The CDR3 totals 13 residues. CDR3 region: CASSLPGTDTQYF. CDR3 coding DNA: TGTGCCAGCAGCTTGCCAGGGACAGATACGCAGTATTTT.

Worth noting for this clone: The likely explanation is a read error, given a far larger clone one base away. This chain uses TRBV7-9 with TRBJ1-5; D ambiguous. The CDR3 spans 13 residues. Germline V CDR1 and CDR2: SEHNR, FQNEAQ (reference sequence). V was trimmed by 5 bases and J by 9 bases, leaving 14 bases between them. CDR3 loop: CASSVLDGRPQHF. The CDR3 DNA is TGTGCCAGCAGCGTTCTCGACGGCCGGCCCCAGCATTTT.

Only one count was recorded for this clone. V gene TRBV6-5 combines with J gene TRBJ1-2; no firm D call. This CDR3 is 13 amino acids long. Trimming cost V 5 bases and J 7 bases, with 14 bases left between them. CDR1 and CDR2 from the germline V gene are MNHEY and SVGAGI. CDR3 nucleotide sequence: TGTGCCAGCAGTCCGGACCCCAGGCTTGGCTACACCTTC. Protein product: CASSPDPRLGYTF.

This chain connects TRBV28 to TRBJ2-1; 7 bases are shared with TRBD2. The CDR3 covers 12 residues. The V and J ends lost 5 bases and 16 bases, in that order; junction bases with no gene match: 11. Looked up from germline, CDR1 is MDHEN and CDR2 is SYDVKM. The CDR3 DNA reads as TGTGCCAGCAGTCCTCCGGGACTACGCCCATTCTTC. As protein: CASSPPGLRPFF. Together with reference TRBV28 and TRBJ2-1, the CDR3 gives the full variable domain: DVKVTQSSRYLVKRTGEKVFLECVQDMDHENMFWYRQDPGLGLRLIYFSYDVKMKEKGDIPEGYSVSREKKERFSLILESASTNQTSMYLCASSPPGLRPFFGPGTRLTVL.

This clone was detected once. The CDR3 loop is CASSQAGVETQYF. The DNA for the CDR3 is TGTGCCAGCAGTCAGGCGGGGGTAGAGACCCAGTACTTC. The genes are TRBV6-5 and TRBJ2-5; the match to TRBD2 covers 7 bases. There are 13 residues in the CDR3. Germline values: CDR1 MNHEY, CDR2 SVGAGI. The ends lost 5 bases at V and 4 bases at J; junction bases unmatched: 4.

The rearrangement uses TRBV7-2 and TRBJ2-1, with D possibly matching TRBD1 (6 bases). The CDR3 loop spans 14 amino acids. Germline V gene sequence: CDR1 SGHTA, CDR2 FQGNSA. The ends were cut back, 0 bases at V and 8 bases at J, with 11 bases in the middle. Written as DNA, the CDR3 is TGTGCCAGCAGCTTAGCGAACAGGGTATATGAGCAGTTCTTC. Amino acid sequence: CASSLANRVYEQFF.

At least ten counts were recorded for this clone. Other DNA sequences within the sample encode an identical CDR3. The V call is TRBV7-3, the J call TRBJ2-1; TRBD2 might be the D (6 bases). Trimming cost V 3 bases and J 5 bases, with 8 bases left between them. The CDR3 sequence is 13 residues long. Germline V gene data show CDR1 as SGHTA and CDR2 as FQGTGA. The CDR3: CASSLAGNNEQFF. DNA for the CDR3: TGTGCCAGCAGCTTGGCGGGAAACAATGAGCAGTTCTTC.

There are a few counts of this clone. V and J are TRBV5-6 and TRBJ2-7, with a weak D call TRBD1 (5 bases). CDR1 is SGHDT and CDR2 is YYEEEE in the germline V gene. V dropped 6 bases and J dropped 1 base, with 20 bases sitting between them. The CDR3 has 16 residues. CDR3 amino acids: CASTLGPGRGSYEQYF. The CDR3 DNA is TGTGCCAGCACCCTCGGGCCAGGAAGGGGATCCTACGAGCAGTACTTC.

The rearrangement joins TRBV7-8 to TRBJ2-2, with a weak D call TRBD1 (5 bases). Germline-derived CDR1 and CDR2 are SGHVS and FQNEAQ. The CDR3 loop spans 18 amino acids. V lost 1 base to trimming and J lost 4 bases, with 19 bases between them. CDR3 in amino acids: CASSLVGVSFQGTGELFF. CDR3 nucleotides: TGTGCCAGCAGCTTAGTTGGAGTATCTTTTCAGGGCACCGGGGAGCTGTTTTTT.

J is TRBJ2-4 and V is TRBV2, with TRBD2 matching 7 bases. The germline V gene encodes CDR1 SNHLY and CDR2 FYNNEI. Trimming cost V 5 bases and J 1 base; bases outside gene matches: 8. This CDR3 is built from 16 residues. CDR3 in amino acids: CASSFGAAGAKNIQYF. The CDR3 DNA follows: TGTGCCAGCAGTTTTGGGGCAGCGGGGGCCAAAAACATTCAGTACTTC. Based on the CDR3 plus reference TRBV2 and TRBJ2-4, the full variable domain is EPEVTQTPSHQVTQMGQEVILRCVPISNHLYFYWYRQILGQKVEFLVSFYNNEISEKSEIFDDQFSVERPDGSNFTLKIRSTKLEDSAMYFCASSFGAAGAKNIQYFGAGTRLSVL.

The V call is TRBV11-3, the J call TRBJ2-2; TRBD1 agrees at 10 bases. V gave up 5 bases and J gave up 4 bases; unmatched junction bases: 7. This CDR3 has 16 residues. Germline V gene data show CDR1 as SGHNT and CDR2 as YENEEA. The CDR3 DNA sequence: TGTGCCAGCAGCCGTGGGACAGGGGATGCCACCGGGGAGCTGTTTTTT. Amino acids: CASSRGTGDATGELFF. Full variable domain (rest looked up from reference TRBV11-3 and TRBJ2-2): EAGVVQSPRYKIIEKKQPVAFWCNPISGHNTLYWYLQNLGQGPELLIRYENEEAVDDSQLPKDRFSAERLKGVDSTLKIQPAELGDSAVYLCASSRGTGDATGELFFGEGSRLTVL.

To note about this clone: Other DNA sequences within the sample encode an identical CDR3. The rearrangement links TRBV28 to TRBJ2-7; D might be TRBD2 (6 bases). CDR1 and CDR2 (germline): MDHEN, SYDVKM. Trimming shortened V by 5 bases and J by 1 base, and 12 bases separated the two germline ends. The CDR3 extends over 14 amino acids. In DNA form, the CDR3 reads TGTGCCAGCAGTACCCCGGGACTGTCCTACGAGCAGTACTTC. Its translation is CASSTPGLSYEQYF.

CDR3 region: CASSSDHEGETQYF. The CDR3 DNA is TGTGCCAGCAGCTCGGACCACGAGGGAGAGACCCAGTACTTC. V usage is TRBV7-9 and J usage is TRBJ2-5, with a possible D match to TRBD2 (5 bases). V lost 4 bases to trimming and J lost 4 bases, with 13 bases between them. The CDR3 length is 14 residues. The germline CDR1 and CDR2 sequences are SEHNR and FQNEAQ (reference sequence).

This chain connects TRBV4-2 to TRBJ2-6; D gene unclear. CDR3 length: 15 residues. The germline V gene has CDR1 LGHNA and CDR2 YNFKEQ. V lost 0 bases and J 4 bases, leaving 7 bases between the germline ends. The CDR3: CASSQDRRGANVLTF. Here the CDR3 DNA reads TGTGCCAGCAGCCAAGATAGAAGAGGGGCCAACGTCCTGACTTTC.